This TCR beta chain was identified in a study of cytomegalovirus exposure and HLA in healthy donors. Germline CDR1 and CDR2: MNHEY and SVGAGI. The V segment lost 4 bases and the J segment 2 bases; nucleotides outside the gene matches: 6. The CDR3 length is 16 residues. Some clones are missing from TCRdb's copy, which holds only in-frame ones; the method was immunoSEQ multiplex PCR. The profile shows tens of thousands of clones, over 85% of them singletons. General study findings and limits: The study labeled 150 to 200 TCR beta chains cytomegalovirus-associated.

Comments on this clone: Its target is unknown.

Sequencing input: PBMCs. The genes are TRBV6-5 and TRBJ2-2; TRBD2 matches at 8 bases. This sequence originates from a man younger than 35 in good health and CMV-seronegative. Written as DNA, the CDR3 is TGTGCCAGCAGTTCTCGACTAGCGCTCAACACCGGGGAGCTGTTTTTT. Amino acids: CASSSRLALNTGELFF.